Listed below are T cell receptor beta chains from one sample, sequenced in a study of cytomegalovirus exposure and HLA in healthy donors. TCRdb keeps only in-frame clones here, not all; method: immunoSEQ multiplex PCR. The data show over 150,000 clones, 65% to 80% seen once. The sequenced material came from PBMCs. All receptors derive from a woman aged 40-49 years in good health and CMV-seronegative. CDR3s include the opening cysteine and the closing phenylalanine or tryptophan. A D gene is named only where the DNA matches it firmly. Some rows mark clone size as missing; the rest say once, few, many or name a class of expanded clone.

>TRBJ2-7|TRBD1|-|TRBV6-1
CASRQGSYEQYF
TGTGCCAGTCGACAGGGCTCCTACGAGCAGTACTTC
>TRBJ2-7|TRBD1|few|TRBV19
CASSGTVIPGEQYF
TGTGCCAGTTCCGGGACAGTGATCCCAGGGGAGCAGTACTTC
>TRBJ1-5|-|few|TRBV6-1
CASSEWAQMGQPQHF
TGTGCCAGCAGTGAGTGGGCGCAGATGGGTCAGCCCCAGCATTTT
>TRBJ1-3|-|-|TRBV19
CASSAQGFGNTIYF
TGTGCCAGTAGTGCCCAGGGGTTCGGAAACACCATATATTTT
>TRBJ2-2|-|few|TRBV7-7
CASSFEITGELFF
TGTGCTAGCAGCTTTGAGATTACCGGGGAGCTGTTTTTT
>TRBJ1-3|-|few|TRBV10-3
CAISDPIGRRGDSGNTIYF
TGTGCCATCAGTGACCCGATCGGCCGACGGGGGGACTCTGGAAACACCATATATTTT
>TRBJ1-2|-|-|TRBV27
CASFPGLLTDPYGYTF
TGTGCCAGCTTCCCCGGCCTATTGACAGACCCGTATGGCTACACCTTC
>TRBJ2-3|-|-|TRBV29-1
CSVEGLASTDTQYF
TGCAGCGTTGAAGGACTTGCTAGCACAGATACGCAGTATTTT
>TRBJ1-1|-|-|TRBV28
CASSSGQNTEAFF
TGTGCCAGCAGTTCAGGACAGAACACTGAAGCTTTCTTT
>TRBJ1-1|-|-|TRBV20-1
CSAGVNTEAFF
TGCAGTGCCGGGGTGAACACTGAAGCTTTCTTT
>TRBJ2-4|TRBD2|-|TRBV9
CASSATLAGGDIQYF
TGTGCCAGCAGCGCAACGCTAGCGGGAGGAGACATTCAGTACTTC
>TRBJ2-3|TRBD1|-|TRBV11-3
CASSLGGTGPLGDTQYF
TGTGCCAGCAGCTTAGGTGGGACAGGGCCGCTGGGAGATACGCAGTATTTT
>TRBJ2-7|-|-|TRBV28
CASRGPGRSYEQYF
TGTGCCAGCAGGGGGCCTGGACGCTCCTACGAGCAGTACTTC
>TRBJ2-2|TRBD2|-|TRBV10-2
CASNIAGGLNGELFF
TGCGCCAGCAATATAGCGGGGGGTCTCAACGGGGAGCTGTTTTTT
>TRBJ2-7|-|-|TRBV27
CASSLRPSGAYEQYF
TGTGCCAGCAGTCTAAGGCCCAGCGGAGCCTACGAGCAGTACTTC
>TRBJ1-5|-|-|TRBV6-1
CASSEARGPQPQHF
TGTGCCAGCAGTGAAGCGCGCGGGCCTCAGCCCCAGCATTTT
>TRBJ2-1|-|-|TRBV9
CASSVVSLSEQFF
TGTGCCAGCAGCGTAGTATCTCTAAGTGAGCAGTTCTTC
>TRBJ1-1|-|few|TRBV6-1
CASRDTYTEAFF
TGTGCCAGCAGAGACACCTACACTGAAGCTTTCTTT
>TRBJ2-7|TRBD2|-|TRBV7-9
CASSPGTSVEQYF
TGTGCCAGCAGCCCCGGGACTAGCGTCGAGCAGTACTTC
>TRBJ2-7|TRBD2|-|TRBV27
CASSVLAGGPKEQYF
TGTGCCAGCAGTGTCCTAGCGGGGGGGCCAAAGGAGCAGTACTTC
>TRBJ2-1|-|-|TRBV5-6
CASRGGVGEQFF
TGTGCCAGCAGAGGGGGAGTGGGTGAGCAGTTCTTC
>TRBJ1-6|-|-|TRBV5-1
CASSLRGFFSYNSPLHF
TGCGCCAGCAGCCTCCGGGGGTTTTTCTCCTATAATTCACCCCTCCACTTT
>TRBJ1-1|TRBD1|-|TRBV29-1
CSVGRTGYTEAFF
TGCAGCGTTGGTAGGACAGGGTACACTGAAGCTTTCTTT
>TRBJ1-2|-|-|TRBV7-2
CASSLDGQRGYNYGYTF
TGTGCCAGCAGCTTGGACGGACAGCGAGGGTATAACTATGGCTACACCTTC
>TRBJ2-3|-|once|TRBV11-2
CASSRYGGTVATDTQYF
TGTGCCAGCAGCCGTTACGGCGGGACCGTCGCCACAGATACGCAGTATTTT
>TRBJ2-7|-|-|TRBV7-9
CASTLAGGSAQYF
TGTGCCAGCACCCTCGCTGGGGGGAGTGCGCAGTACTTC
>TRBJ1-1|TRBD1|few|TRBV19
CASRDRGRVNTEAFF
TGTGCCAGCCGCGACAGGGGGCGAGTGAACACTGAAGCTTTCTTT
>TRBJ1-2|TRBD1|-|TRBV6-5
CASSLQGAGGYTF
TGTGCCAGCAGTTTACAGGGGGCCGGGGGCTACACCTTC
>TRBJ2-5|TRBD2|-|TRBV15
CATSRDLGLAGSQETQYF
TGTGCCACCAGCAGAGATCTGGGACTAGCGGGGTCTCAAGAGACCCAGTACTTC
>TRBJ2-5|-|-|TRBV4-2
CASSQGSTGYQETQYF
TGTGCCAGCAGCCAAGGGAGTACTGGGTACCAAGAGACCCAGTACTTC
>TRBJ2-7|-|once|TRBV6-5
CASMSSYEQYF
TGTGCCAGCATGTCGTCTTACGAGCAGTACTTC
>TRBJ1-6|-|-|TRBV7-9
CASSPWQGGGSPLHF
TGTGCCAGCAGCCCTTGGCAGGGAGGAGGTTCACCCCTCCACTTT
>TRBJ1-4|TRBD1|-|TRBV2
CASLRGTGNEKLFF
TGTGCCAGTCTCAGGGGGACGGGTAATGAAAAACTGTTTTTT
>TRBJ2-7|-|few|TRBV10-1
CASSGSTSYEQYF
TGCGCCAGCAGTGGATCTACCTCCTACGAGCAGTACTTC
>TRBJ1-2|TRBD1|-|TRBV14
CASSQVWTGRGDGYTF
TGTGCCAGCAGCCAAGTTTGGACAGGGAGAGGTGATGGCTACACCTTC
>TRBJ2-7|TRBD1|-|TRBV10-3
CAISGPPGQGPYEQYF
TGTGCCATCAGCGGTCCCCCGGGACAGGGCCCCTACGAGCAGTACTTC
>TRBJ2-7|-|-|TRBV6-1
CASILDRVSYEQYF
TGTGCCAGCATCCTAGACCGGGTCTCCTACGAGCAGTACTTC
>TRBJ1-4|TRBD1|-|TRBV5-1
CASSHTGANEKLFF
TGCGCCAGCAGCCACACAGGGGCAAATGAAAAACTGTTTTTT
>TRBJ1-5|-|-|TRBV4-2
CASSQESGDQPQHF
TGTGCCAGCAGCCAAGAATCGGGGGATCAGCCCCAGCATTTT
>TRBJ2-7|-|-|TRBV5-8
CASSLKYRVLLAEQYF
TGTGCCAGCAGCCTTAAATACAGGGTTCTCCTAGCCGAGCAGTACTTC
>TRBJ2-7|TRBD1|-|TRBV29-1
CSVVGGTGGLVQQYF
TGCAGCGTTGTGGGGGGGACAGGGGGCCTGGTACAGCAGTACTTC
>TRBJ2-1|TRBD2|-|TRBV7-9
CASSFSLAGAVDEQFF
TGTGCCAGCAGCTTTAGTTTAGCGGGGGCCGTCGATGAGCAGTTCTTC
>TRBJ1-5|-|-|TRBV28
CASRPGDQPQHF
TGTGCCAGCAGGCCAGGGGATCAGCCCCAGCATTTT
>TRBJ2-7|-|-|TRBV10-3
CAIWGGDSYEQYF
TGTGCCATCTGGGGCGGAGACTCCTACGAGCAGTACTTC
>TRBJ2-2|-|-|TRBV5-1
CASSSDLNTGELFF
TGCGCCAGCAGCTCTGACTTGAACACCGGGGAGCTGTTTTTT
>TRBJ2-3|-|-|TRBV14
CASSQVGGASTDTQYF
TGTGCCAGCAGCCAAGTGGGGGGGGCCAGCACAGATACGCAGTATTTT
>TRBJ1-2|-|once|TRBV5-1
CASIDRSHGYTF
TGCGCCAGCATAGACAGGTCCCATGGCTACACCTTC
>TRBJ1-3|TRBD1|-|TRBV28
CASSPWTGDSGNTIYF
TGTGCCAGCAGTCCATGGACAGGGGACTCTGGAAACACCATATATTTT
>TRBJ1-1|-|-|TRBV6-5
CASSPPTPNTEAFF
TGTGCCAGCAGTCCCCCGACACCGAACACTGAAGCTTTCTTT
>TRBJ2-5|-|-|TRBV4-1
CASSTYQGRRLTQYF
TGCGCCAGCAGCACATACCAGGGTCGCAGGCTGACCCAGTACTTC